Below, 9 T cell receptor beta chains from the same sample are listed, as sequenced in a study of shared clonotypes between healthy human individuals. Generated by immunoSEQ multiplex PCR, the TCRdb table keeps only in-frame clones and is missing some. The table lists fewer than 650,000 clones, over 65% of them singletons. The specimen sequenced was PBMCs. These receptors all stem from a woman aged 40-49 years in good health. Some clones in this sample may be carry-over from other donors' samples.

The genes are TRBV5-1 and TRBJ1-5; D remains ambiguous. This CDR3 region has 15 residues. The V end lost 0 bases, the J end lost 5 bases, and 12 bases lay between the germline ends. CDR1 is SGHRS, CDR2 YFSETQ, per germline. CDR3 sequence: CASSLGAAGYQPQHF. CDR3 in DNA: TGCGCCAGCAGCTTGGGGGCAGCGGGCTATCAGCCCCAGCATTTT.

This sequence joins TRBV28 and TRBJ1-2; D perhaps matches TRBD1 (6 bases). Trimming took off 4 bases at V and 4 bases at J, with 13 bases between the two ends. This CDR3 is 14 amino acids long. The germline CDR1 and CDR2 sequences are MDHEN and SYDVKM. Written as DNA, the CDR3 is TGTGCCAGCAGTTCCTCAGACAGGCCCTATGGCTACACCTTC. Protein sequence: CASSSSDRPYGYTF.

V gene TRBV7-9 combines with J gene TRBJ2-7, with 10 bases fitting TRBD2. The germline CDR1 and CDR2 sequences are SEHNR and FQNEAQ (reference sequence). V trimming: 5 bases; J trimming: 3 bases; junction bases outside the gene matches: 10. This CDR3 comprises 16 residues. CDR3 protein: CASSQDAASGGYEQYF. As DNA, the CDR3 is TGTGCCAGCAGCCAAGACGCGGCTAGCGGGGGCTACGAGCAGTACTTC. The full variable domain, in which reference TRBV7-9 and TRBJ2-7 provide the parts outside the CDR3, is DTGVSQNPRHKITKRGQNVTFRCDPISEHNRLYWYRQTLGQGPEFLTYFQNEAQLEKSRLLSDRFSAERPKGSFSTLEIQRTEQGDSAMYLCASSQDAASGGYEQYFGPGTRLTVT.

This clone has only a few counts. Additional DNA sequences in this sample encode the identical CDR3. The rearrangement links TRBV5-1 to TRBJ1-5; a possible D gene is TRBD1 (5 bases). The CDR3 is made up of 14 amino acids. Germline CDR1 is SGHRS and CDR2 is YFSETQ. V was pared by 4 bases and J by 2 bases, with 10 bases between. Written as DNA, the CDR3 is TGCGCCAGCAGCCTATCGGGGGGCAATCAGCCCCAGCATTTT. This encodes CASSLSGGNQPQHF.

Concerning this clone: A read error likely explains this, since a far larger clone differs by one base. The chain carries TRBV5-1 and TRBJ1-5, with no clear D. CDR1 SGHRS and CDR2 YFSETQ come from the germline V gene. This CDR3 has 14 amino acids. The CDR3 protein is CAGSLSGGNQPQHF. The CDR3 nucleotides read TGCGCCGGCAGCTTGTCAGGAGGCAATCAGCCCCAGCATTTT.

There are a few counts of this clone. The chain has TRBV5-4 and TRBJ2-5; 10 nucleotides agree with TRBD2. Germline-derived CDR1 and CDR2 are SGHNT and YYREEE (reference sequence). J was trimmed by 5 bases and V by 5 bases; bases with no gene match: 12. CDR3 length: 16 amino acids. CDR3 sequence reads: CASSEGSGRAVETQYF. For the CDR3, the DNA is TGTGCCAGCAGTGAAGGAAGCGGGAGGGCCGTGGAGACCCAGTACTTC.

This chain uses TRBV6-1 with TRBJ2-1, with 8 nucleotides matching TRBD2. V trimming: 1 base; J trimming: 4 bases; junction bases outside the gene matches: 6. CDR1 and CDR2 (germline): MNHNS, SASEGT. The CDR3 is 16 residues long. The CDR3 is CASSEVAAGVYNEQFF. CDR3 nucleotide sequence: TGTGCCAGCAGTGAAGTTGCAGCGGGAGTGTACAATGAGCAGTTCTTC.

The chain joins TRBV10-3 to TRBJ2-5; no definite D call. The J call is doubtful: the DNA matches TRBJ2-7 better. The CDR3 contains 13 residues. Germline values: CDR1 ENHRY, CDR2 SYGVKD. The CDR3: CAIQDRSSYEQYF. The DNA of the CDR3 is TGTGCCATCCAGGACCGAAGCTCCTACGAGCAGTACTTC.

The V and J genes are TRBV29-1 and TRBJ2-5, with TRBD1 matching over 7 bases. The DNA matches TRBJ2-7 better at its end, which makes the J call doubtful. CDR3 length equals 13 residues. Germline V gives CDR1 SQVTM, CDR2 ANQGSEA. The DNA for the CDR3 is TGCAGCGTTGGCGGTTACAGGGGCTACGAGCAGTACTTC. Translation gives CSVGGYRGYEQYF.